This record covers a single TCR beta chain. Antigen: not known. The entry originates in a study of T cell responses to AZD1222 COVID-19 vaccine. The CDR3 extends over 12 amino acids. Deletions cut 4 bases from V and 8 bases from J, with 11 bases between. The assay was immunoSEQ multiplex PCR, and TCRdb's table has in-frame clones only and misses some. The table shows 95,000 to 150,000 clones, with about 92% occurring only once. Overall study findings and caveats: The sample set comprised mostly white British donors with more females, and clonal diversity was possibly underestimated.

Pooling of second doses given at about 4 or about 12 weeks was done. The chain carries TRBV12-3 or TRBV12-4 and TRBJ1-2; D may be TRBD1 (6 bases). Specimen: peripheral blood, collected 28 days after the second AZD1222 dose. The clonotype originates from an adult who received the AZD1222 COVID-19 vaccine. DNA for the CDR3: TGTGCCAGCAGTTATTGGGGGCGAGGCTACACCTTC. Translation: CASSYWGRGYTF.